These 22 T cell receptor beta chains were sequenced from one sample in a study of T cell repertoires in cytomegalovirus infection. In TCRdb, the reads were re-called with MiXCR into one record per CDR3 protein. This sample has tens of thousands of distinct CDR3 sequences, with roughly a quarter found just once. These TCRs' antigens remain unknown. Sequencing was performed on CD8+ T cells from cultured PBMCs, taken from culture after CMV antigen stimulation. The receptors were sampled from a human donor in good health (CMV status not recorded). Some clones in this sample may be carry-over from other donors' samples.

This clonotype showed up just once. This CDR3 reads CASSVGDRGGSPLHF. CDR3 coding DNA: TGTGCCAGCAGCGTAGGTGATCGAGGGGGTTCACCCCTCCACTTT. J is TRBJ1-6 and V is TRBV9; maybe TRBD1 (6 bases). Trimming removed 0 bases at V and 9 bases at J, with 13 bases between. This CDR3 is built from 15 residues. From germline, CDR1 is SGDLS and CDR2 YYNGEE. Complete variable domain (other parts from reference TRBV9 and TRBJ1-6): DSGVTQTPKHLITATGQRVTLRCSPRSGDLSVYWYQQSLDQGLQFLIQYYNGEERAKGNILERFSAQQFPDLHSELNLSSLELGDSALYFCASSVGDRGGSPLHFGNGTRLTVT.

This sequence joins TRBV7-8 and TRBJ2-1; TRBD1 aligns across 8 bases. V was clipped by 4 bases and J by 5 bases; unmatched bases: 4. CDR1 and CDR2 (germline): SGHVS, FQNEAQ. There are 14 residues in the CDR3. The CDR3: CASSSRQGNNEQFF. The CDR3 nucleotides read TGTGCCAGCAGCTCTCGACAGGGGAACAATGAGCAGTTCTTC.

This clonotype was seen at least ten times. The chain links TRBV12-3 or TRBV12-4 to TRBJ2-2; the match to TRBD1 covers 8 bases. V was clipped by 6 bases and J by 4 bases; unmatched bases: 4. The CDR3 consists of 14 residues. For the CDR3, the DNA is TGTGCCAGCAGCGGACAGGGACGCACCGGGGAGCTGTTTTTT. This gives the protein CASSGQGRTGELFF.

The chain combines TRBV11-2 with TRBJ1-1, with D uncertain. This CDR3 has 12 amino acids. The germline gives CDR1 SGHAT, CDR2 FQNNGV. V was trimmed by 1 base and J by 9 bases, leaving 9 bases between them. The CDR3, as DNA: TGTGCCAGCAGCTTAGTTAAGGTTCAAGCTTTCTTT. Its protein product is CASSLVKVQAFF.

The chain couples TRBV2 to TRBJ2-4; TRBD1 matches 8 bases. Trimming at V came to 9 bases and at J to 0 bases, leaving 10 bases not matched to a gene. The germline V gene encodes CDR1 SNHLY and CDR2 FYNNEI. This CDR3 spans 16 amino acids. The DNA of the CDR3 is TGTGCCAGTGACAGGGGCCGCGCTGTAGCCAAAAACATTCAGTACTTC. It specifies CASDRGRAVAKNIQYF.

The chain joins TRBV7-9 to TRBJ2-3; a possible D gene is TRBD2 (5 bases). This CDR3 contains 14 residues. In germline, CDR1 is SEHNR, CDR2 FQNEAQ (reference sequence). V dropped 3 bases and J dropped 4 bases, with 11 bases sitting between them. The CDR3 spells CASSFGGLADTQYF. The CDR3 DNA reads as TGTGCCAGCAGCTTTGGAGGACTGGCAGATACGCAGTATTTT.

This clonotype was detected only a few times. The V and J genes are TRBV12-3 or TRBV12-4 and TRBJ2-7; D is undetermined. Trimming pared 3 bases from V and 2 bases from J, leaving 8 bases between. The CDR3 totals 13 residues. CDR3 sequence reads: CASSLTETYEQYF. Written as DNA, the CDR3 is TGTGCCAGCAGTTTGACGGAAACCTACGAGCAGTACTTC.

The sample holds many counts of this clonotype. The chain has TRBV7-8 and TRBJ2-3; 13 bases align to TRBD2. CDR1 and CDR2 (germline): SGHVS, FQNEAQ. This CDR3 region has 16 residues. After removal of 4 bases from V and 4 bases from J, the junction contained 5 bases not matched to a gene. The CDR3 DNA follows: TGTGCCAGCAGCTACGCCGGACTAGCGGGAGCAGATACGCAGTATTTT. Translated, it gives CASSYAGLAGADTQYF.

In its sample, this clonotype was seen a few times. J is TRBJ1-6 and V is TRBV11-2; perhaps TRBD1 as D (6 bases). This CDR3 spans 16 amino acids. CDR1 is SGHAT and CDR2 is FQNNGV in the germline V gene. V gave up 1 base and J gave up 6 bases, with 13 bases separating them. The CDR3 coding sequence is TGTGCCAGCAGCTTAGTTCCTGGGGGCCTTAATTCACCCCTCCACTTT. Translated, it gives CASSLVPGGLNSPLHF.

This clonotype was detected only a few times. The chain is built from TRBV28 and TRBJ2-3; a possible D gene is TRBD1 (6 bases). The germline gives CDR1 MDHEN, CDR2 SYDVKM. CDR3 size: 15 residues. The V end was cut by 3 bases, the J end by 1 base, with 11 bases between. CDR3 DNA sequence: TGTGCCAGCAGTTTCCAGGGGAAAGGCACAGATACGCAGTATTTT. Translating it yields CASSFQGKGTDTQYF. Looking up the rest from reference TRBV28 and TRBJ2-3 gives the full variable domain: DVKVTQSSRYLVKRTGEKVFLECVQDMDHENMFWYRQDPGLGLRLIYFSYDVKMKEKGDIPEGYSVSREKKERFSLILESASTNQTSMYLCASSFQGKGTDTQYFGPGTRLTVL.

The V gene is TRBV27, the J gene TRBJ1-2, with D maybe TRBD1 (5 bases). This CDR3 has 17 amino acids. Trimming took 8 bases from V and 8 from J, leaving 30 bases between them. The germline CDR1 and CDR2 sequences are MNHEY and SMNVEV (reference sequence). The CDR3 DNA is TGTGCCAGCGCGATTAGGGGAGCTCCCTCCTGGGACGCGGGCTACACCTTC. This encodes CASAIRGAPSWDAGYTF.

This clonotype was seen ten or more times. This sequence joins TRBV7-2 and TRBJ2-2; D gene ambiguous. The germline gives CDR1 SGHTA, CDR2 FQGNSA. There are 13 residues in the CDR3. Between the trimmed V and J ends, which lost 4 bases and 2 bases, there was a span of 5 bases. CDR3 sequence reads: CASSSDNTGELFF. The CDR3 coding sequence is TGTGCCAGCAGCTCAGACAACACCGGGGAGCTGTTTTTT.

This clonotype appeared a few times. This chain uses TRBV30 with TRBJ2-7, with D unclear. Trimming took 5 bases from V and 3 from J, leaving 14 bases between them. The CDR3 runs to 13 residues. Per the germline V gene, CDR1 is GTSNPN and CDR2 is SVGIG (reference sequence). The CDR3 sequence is CAWDDGRIYEQYF. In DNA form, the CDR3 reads TGTGCCTGGGATGATGGACGGATCTACGAGCAGTACTTC.

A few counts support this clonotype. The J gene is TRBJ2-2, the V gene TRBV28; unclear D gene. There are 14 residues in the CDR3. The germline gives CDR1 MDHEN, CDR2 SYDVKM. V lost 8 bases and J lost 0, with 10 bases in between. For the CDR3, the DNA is TGTGCCAGCTGCTTGAACGCGAACACCGGGGAGCTGTTTTTT. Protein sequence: CASCLNANTGELFF. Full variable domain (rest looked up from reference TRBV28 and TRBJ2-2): DVKVTQSSRYLVKRTGEKVFLECVQDMDHENMFWYRQDPGLGLRLIYFSYDVKMKEKGDIPEGYSVSREKKERFSLILESASTNQTSMYLCASCLNANTGELFFGEGSRLTVL.

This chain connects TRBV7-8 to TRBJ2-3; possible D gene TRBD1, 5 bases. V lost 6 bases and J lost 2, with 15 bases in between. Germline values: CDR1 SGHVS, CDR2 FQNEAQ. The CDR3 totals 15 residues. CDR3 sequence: CASRTATFDTDTQYF. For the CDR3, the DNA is TGTGCCAGCAGGACAGCAACCTTTGACACAGATACGCAGTATTTT.

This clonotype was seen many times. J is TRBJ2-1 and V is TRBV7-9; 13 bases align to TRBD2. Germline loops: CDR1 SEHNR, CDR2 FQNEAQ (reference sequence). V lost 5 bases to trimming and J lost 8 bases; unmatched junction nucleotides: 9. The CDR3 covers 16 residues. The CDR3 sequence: CASSPSGTSGMDEQFF. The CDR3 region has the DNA TGTGCCAGCAGCCCCTCCGGGACTAGCGGGATGGATGAGCAGTTCTTC.

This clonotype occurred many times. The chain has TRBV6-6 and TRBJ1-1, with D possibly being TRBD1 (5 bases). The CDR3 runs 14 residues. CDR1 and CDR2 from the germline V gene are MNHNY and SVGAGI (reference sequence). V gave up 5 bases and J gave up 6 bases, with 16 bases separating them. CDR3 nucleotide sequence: TGTGCCAGCAGTCCGCTGGACACCTTCGCTGAAGCTTTCTTT. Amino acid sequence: CASSPLDTFAEAFF.

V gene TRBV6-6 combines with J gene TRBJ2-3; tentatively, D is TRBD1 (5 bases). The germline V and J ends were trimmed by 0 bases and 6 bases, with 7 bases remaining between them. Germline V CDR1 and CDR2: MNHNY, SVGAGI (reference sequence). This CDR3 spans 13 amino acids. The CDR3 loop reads CASSYSTVDTQYF. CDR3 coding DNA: TGTGCCAGCAGTTACTCGACAGTGGATACGCAGTATTTT.

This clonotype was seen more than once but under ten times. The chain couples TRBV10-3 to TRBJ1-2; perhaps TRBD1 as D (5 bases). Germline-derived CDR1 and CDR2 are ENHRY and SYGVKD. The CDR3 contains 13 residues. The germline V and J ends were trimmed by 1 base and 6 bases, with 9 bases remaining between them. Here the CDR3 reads CAISELGRDGYTF. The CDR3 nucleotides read TGTGCCATCAGTGAGTTGGGCAGGGATGGCTACACCTTC.

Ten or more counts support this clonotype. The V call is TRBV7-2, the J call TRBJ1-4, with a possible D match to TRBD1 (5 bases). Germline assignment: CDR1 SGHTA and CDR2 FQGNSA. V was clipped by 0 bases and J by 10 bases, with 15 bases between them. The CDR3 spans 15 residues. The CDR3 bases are TGTGCCAGCAGCTTAGCCGGGACGGGTGGTTTAAAACTGTTTTTT. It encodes CASSLAGTGGLKLFF.

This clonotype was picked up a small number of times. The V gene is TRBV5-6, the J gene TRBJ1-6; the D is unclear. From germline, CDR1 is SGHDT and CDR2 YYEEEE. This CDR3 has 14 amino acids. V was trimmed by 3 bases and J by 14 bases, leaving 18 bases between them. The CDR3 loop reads CASSSSSPPRTLHF. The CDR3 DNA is TGTGCCAGCAGCTCCTCGAGCCCACCGAGGACCCTCCACTTT.

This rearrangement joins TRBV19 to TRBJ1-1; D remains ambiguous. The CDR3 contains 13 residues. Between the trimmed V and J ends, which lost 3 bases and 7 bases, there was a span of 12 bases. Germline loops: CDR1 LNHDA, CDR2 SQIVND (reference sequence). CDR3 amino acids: CASSIMSGSEAFF. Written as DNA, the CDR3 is TGTGCCAGTAGTATCATGTCGGGCAGTGAAGCTTTCTTT.